The entry below describes one T cell receptor (beta chain). This specimen belongs to a study of blood T cell repertoires in COVID-19. Looking at the study overall: Italy, Spain and the United States were the sources of the convalescent and acute COVID-19 samples. The cDNA or gDNA used as material had been derived from T cells, B-cell-depleted T cells, or PBMCs.

TCRdb's table, derived via immunoSEQ multiplex PCR, lists solely in-frame clones and lacks some. This repertoire shows around 700,000 clones, more than 80% found once; its top ten account for roughly 0.25%. The trim removed 6 bases at V and 5 bases at J, leaving 3 bases unmatched. The CDR3 runs to 14 residues. The germline CDR1 and CDR2 sequences are KGHDR and SFDVKD. Sequences were obtained from peripheral blood. This chain connects TRBV24-1 to TRBJ2-5; 12 bases fit TRBD2. The clonotype originates from a woman younger than 35 with acute or convalescent COVID-19. DNA for the CDR3: TGTGCCACCAGTTCTCTAGCGGGGGGGGAGACCCAGTACTTC. It encodes CATSSLAGGETQYF.